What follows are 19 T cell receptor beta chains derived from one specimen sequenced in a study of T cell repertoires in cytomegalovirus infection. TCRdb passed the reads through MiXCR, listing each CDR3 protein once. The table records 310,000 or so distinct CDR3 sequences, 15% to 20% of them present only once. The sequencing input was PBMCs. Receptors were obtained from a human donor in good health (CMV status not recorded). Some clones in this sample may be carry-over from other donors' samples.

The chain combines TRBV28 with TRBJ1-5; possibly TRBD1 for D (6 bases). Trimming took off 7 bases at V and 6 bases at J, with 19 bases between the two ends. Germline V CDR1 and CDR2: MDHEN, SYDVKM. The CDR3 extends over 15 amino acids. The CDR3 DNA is TGTGCCAGCACCCCCCCAACGGGGGGCGGTCAGCCCCAGCATTTT. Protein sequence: CASTPPTGGGQPQHF.

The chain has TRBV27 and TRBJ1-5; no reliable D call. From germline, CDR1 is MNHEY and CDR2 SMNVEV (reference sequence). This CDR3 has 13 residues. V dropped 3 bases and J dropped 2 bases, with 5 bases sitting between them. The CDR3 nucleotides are TGTGCCAGCAGTTTCTCGCGCAATCAGCCCCAGCATTTT. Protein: CASSFSRNQPQHF.

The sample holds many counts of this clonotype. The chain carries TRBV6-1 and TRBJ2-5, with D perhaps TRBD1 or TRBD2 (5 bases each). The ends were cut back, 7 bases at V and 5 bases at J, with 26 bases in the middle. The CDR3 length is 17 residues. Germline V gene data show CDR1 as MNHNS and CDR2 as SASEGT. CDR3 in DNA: TGTGCCAGCACGTTTGGATGGGGGACGAGATTGGGGGAGACCCAGTACTTC. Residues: CASTFGWGTRLGETQYF.

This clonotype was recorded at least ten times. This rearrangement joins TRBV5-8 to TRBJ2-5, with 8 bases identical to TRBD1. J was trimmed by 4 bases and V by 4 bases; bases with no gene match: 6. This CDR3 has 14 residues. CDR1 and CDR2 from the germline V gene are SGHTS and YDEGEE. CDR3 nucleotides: TGTGCCAGCAGCATAGGACAGGGTGGAGAGACCCAGTACTTC. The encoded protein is CASSIGQGGETQYF.

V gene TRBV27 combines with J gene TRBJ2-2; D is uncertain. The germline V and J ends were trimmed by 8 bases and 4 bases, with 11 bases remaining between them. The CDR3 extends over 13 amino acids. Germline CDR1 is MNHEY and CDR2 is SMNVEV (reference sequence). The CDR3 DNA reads TGTGCCAGCGAACGGTTTGGCACCGGGGAGCTGTTTTTT. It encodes CASERFGTGELFF.

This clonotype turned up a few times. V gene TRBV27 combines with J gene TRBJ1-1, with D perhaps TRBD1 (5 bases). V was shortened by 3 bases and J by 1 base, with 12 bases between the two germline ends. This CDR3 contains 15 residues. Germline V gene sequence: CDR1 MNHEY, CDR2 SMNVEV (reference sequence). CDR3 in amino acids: CASSFWGPGNTEAFF. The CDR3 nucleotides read TGTGCCAGCAGTTTCTGGGGCCCAGGGAACACTGAAGCTTTCTTT.

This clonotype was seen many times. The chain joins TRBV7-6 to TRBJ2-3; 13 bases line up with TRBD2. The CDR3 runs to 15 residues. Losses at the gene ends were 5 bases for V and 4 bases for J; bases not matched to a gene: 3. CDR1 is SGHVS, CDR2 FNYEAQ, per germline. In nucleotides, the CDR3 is TGTGCCAGCAGCGTCGGACTAGCGGGGGCAGATACGCAGTATTTT. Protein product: CASSVGLAGADTQYF.

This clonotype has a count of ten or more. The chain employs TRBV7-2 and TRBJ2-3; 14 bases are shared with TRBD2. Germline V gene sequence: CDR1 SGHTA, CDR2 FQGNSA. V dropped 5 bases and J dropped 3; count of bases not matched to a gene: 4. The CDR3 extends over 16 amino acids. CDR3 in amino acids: CASSLRTSGGTDTQYF. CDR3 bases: TGTGCCAGCAGCCTACGGACTAGCGGGGGGACAGATACGCAGTATTTT.

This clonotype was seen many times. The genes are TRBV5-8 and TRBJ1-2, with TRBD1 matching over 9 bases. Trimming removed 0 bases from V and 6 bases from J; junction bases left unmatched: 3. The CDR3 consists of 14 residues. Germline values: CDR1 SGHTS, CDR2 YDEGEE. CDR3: CASSLGDRVHGYTF. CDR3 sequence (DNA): TGTGCCAGCAGCTTGGGGGACAGGGTACATGGCTACACCTTC.

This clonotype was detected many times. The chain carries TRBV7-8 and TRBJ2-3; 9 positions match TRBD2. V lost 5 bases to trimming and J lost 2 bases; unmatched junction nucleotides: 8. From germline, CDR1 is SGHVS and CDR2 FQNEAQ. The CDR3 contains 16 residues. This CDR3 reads CASSLRGGDFTDTQYF. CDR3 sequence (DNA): TGTGCCAGCAGCCTACGCGGGGGGGACTTCACAGATACGCAGTATTTT.

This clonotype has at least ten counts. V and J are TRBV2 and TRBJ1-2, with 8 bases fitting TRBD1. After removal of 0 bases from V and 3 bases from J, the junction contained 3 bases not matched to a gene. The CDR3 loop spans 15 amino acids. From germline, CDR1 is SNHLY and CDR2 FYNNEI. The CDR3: CASSEATGVDYGYTF. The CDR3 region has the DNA TGTGCCAGCAGTGAAGCGACAGGGGTAGACTATGGCTACACCTTC.

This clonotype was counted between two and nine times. The CDR3 here is CASSYSGQGVSGNTIYF. For the CDR3, the DNA is TGTGCCAGCAGTTACTCTGGACAGGGGGTATCTGGAAACACCATATATTTT. The rearrangement links TRBV6-6 to TRBJ1-3, with 10 bases fitting TRBD1. Germline V gene sequence: CDR1 MNHNY, CDR2 SVGAGI (reference sequence). The V and J ends lost 0 bases and 1 base, in that order; junction bases with no gene match: 3. The CDR3 consists of 17 residues.

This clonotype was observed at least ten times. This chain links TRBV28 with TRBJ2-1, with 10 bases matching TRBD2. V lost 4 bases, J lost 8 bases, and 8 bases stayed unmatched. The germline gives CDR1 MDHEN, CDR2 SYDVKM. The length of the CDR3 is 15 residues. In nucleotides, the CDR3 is TGTGCCAGCAGTTCTAGCGGGGGAGGACAATATGAGCAGTTCTTC. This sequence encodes CASSSSGGGQYEQFF.

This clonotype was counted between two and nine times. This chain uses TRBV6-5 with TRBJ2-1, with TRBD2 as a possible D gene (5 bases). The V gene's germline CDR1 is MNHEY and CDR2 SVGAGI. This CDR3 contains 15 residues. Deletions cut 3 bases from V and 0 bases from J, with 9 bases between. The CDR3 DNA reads TGTGCCAGCAGTTATAGCGTGGACTCCTACAATGAGCAGTTCTTC. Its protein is CASSYSVDSYNEQFF.

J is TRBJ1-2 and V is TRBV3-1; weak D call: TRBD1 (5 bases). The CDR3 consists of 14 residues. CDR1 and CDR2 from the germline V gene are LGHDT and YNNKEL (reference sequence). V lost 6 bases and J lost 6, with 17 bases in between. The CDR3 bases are TGTGCCAGCAGGCGGGGCGAGGGGCACCATGGCTACACCTTC. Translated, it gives CASRRGEGHHGYTF.

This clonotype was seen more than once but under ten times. This chain's CDR3 is CSARPAQTGLNTEAFF. In nucleotides, the CDR3 is TGCAGTGCTAGACCCGCCCAAACAGGGCTGAACACTGAAGCTTTCTTT. The chain has TRBV20-1 and TRBJ1-1; D perhaps matches TRBD1 (6 bases). CDR1 DFQATT and CDR2 SNEGSKA come from the germline V gene (reference sequence). Trimming shortened V by 2 bases and J by 0 bases, and 16 bases separated the two germline ends. The CDR3 has 16 amino acids.

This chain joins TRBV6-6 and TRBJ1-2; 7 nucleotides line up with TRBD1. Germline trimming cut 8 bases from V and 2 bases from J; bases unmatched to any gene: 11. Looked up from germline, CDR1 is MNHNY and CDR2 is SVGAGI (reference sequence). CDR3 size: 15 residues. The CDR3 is CASYTGTALNYGYTF. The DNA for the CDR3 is TGTGCCAGCTACACCGGGACAGCCTTAAACTATGGCTACACCTTC.

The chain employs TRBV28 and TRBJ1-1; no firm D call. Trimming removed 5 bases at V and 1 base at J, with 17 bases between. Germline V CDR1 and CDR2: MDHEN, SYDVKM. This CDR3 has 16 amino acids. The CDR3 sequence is CASSRAGQSRNTEAFF. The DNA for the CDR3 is TGTGCCAGCAGTAGGGCTGGCCAAAGTAGGAACACTGAAGCTTTCTTT.

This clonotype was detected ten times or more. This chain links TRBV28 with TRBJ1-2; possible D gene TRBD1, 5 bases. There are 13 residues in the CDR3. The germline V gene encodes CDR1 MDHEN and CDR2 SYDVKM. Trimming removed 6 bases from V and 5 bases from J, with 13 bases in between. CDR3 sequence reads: CASRPPTGYGYTF. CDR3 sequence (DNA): TGTGCCAGCAGACCGCCCACAGGTTATGGCTACACCTTC.